This TCR beta chain was observed in a study of blood T cell repertoires in COVID-19. Clones were sequenced by immunoSEQ multiplex PCR, and TCRdb holds only the in-frame ones, with some missing. The table has roughly 160,000 clones, around nine tenths seen once. Trimming took off 1 base at V and 2 bases at J, with 9 bases between the two ends. Germline loops: CDR1 SQVTM, CDR2 ANQGSEA. The CDR3 contains 13 residues. The clonotype was recovered from a man aged 45 to 65 with acute or convalescent COVID-19. The rearrangement uses TRBV29-1 and TRBJ2-7; D possibly corresponds to TRBD2 (5 bases). The sample consisted of peripheral blood. In DNA, the CDR3 is TGCAGCGTTGAAGGGACTGATACCTACGAGCAGTACTTC. Translated: CSVEGTDTYEQYF.